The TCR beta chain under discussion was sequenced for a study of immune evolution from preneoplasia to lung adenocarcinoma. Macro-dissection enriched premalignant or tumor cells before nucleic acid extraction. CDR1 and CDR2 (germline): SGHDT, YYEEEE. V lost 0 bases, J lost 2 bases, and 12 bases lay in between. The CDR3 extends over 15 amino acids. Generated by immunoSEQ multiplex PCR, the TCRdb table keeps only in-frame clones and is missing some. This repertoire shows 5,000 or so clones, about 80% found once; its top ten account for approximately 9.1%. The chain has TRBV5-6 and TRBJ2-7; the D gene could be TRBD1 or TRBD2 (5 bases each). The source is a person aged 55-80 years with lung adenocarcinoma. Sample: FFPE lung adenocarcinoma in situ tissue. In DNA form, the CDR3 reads TGTGCCAGCAGCTTGGGTGGGACGCTGACCTACGAGCAGTACTTC. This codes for CASSLGGTLTYEQYF.